The 9 T cell receptor beta chains in this list originate from one sample, sequenced in a study of blood T cell repertoires in COVID-19. This table comes from immunoSEQ multiplex PCR, and its TCRdb copy is limited to in-frame clones, with some not included. The sample lists approximately 300,000 clones; 90% were seen once. The sequenced sample consisted of peripheral blood. All receptors derive from a woman aged 40 to 50 with COVID-19, enrolled during active disease.

The genes are TRBV2 and TRBJ2-3, with D perhaps matching TRBD2 (6 bases). V lost 2 bases to trimming and J lost 5 bases, with 11 bases between them. The CDR3 spans 14 residues. Germline CDR1 reads SNHLY; CDR2 reads FYNNEI. The CDR3 DNA reads as TGTGCCAGCAGTGAACTGGGGCGGGGAGATACGCAGTATTTT. It is translated as CASSELGRGDTQYF.

The rearrangement uses TRBV9 and TRBJ2-5; possibly TRBD2 for D (6 bases). CDR3 size: 14 residues. The V end lost 0 bases, the J end lost 9 bases, and 15 bases lay between the germline ends. From germline, CDR1 is SGDLS and CDR2 YYNGEE. This chain's CDR3 is CASSVGDGGKAQYF. The CDR3 DNA is TGTGCCAGCAGCGTAGGGGACGGGGGAAAGGCCCAGTACTTC.

The chain links TRBV6-2 or TRBV6-3 to TRBJ2-3, with TRBD1 as a possible D gene (6 bases). Trimming pared 0 bases from V and 1 base from J, leaving 11 bases between. The germline CDR1 and CDR2 sequences are MNHEY and SVGEGT. The CDR3 covers 16 residues. In DNA, the CDR3 is TGTGCCAGCAGTTACTCGTGGGACACGGGCACAGATACGCAGTATTTT. This encodes CASSYSWDTGTDTQYF.

The chain employs TRBV5-1 and TRBJ2-3; tentative D call: TRBD1 (5 bases). The CDR3 consists of 16 residues. Looked up from germline, CDR1 is SGHRS and CDR2 is YFSETQ. V dropped 2 bases and J dropped 0 bases, with 13 bases sitting between them. CDR3 nucleotide sequence: TGCGCCAGCAGCTTCACTGGGCAGGGTAGCACAGATACGCAGTATTTT. Protein: CASSFTGQGSTDTQYF.

The V call is TRBV6-6, the J call TRBJ1-4; 10 bases are shared with TRBD1. CDR1 is MNHNY and CDR2 is SVGAGI in the germline V gene (reference sequence). There are 14 residues in the CDR3. V trimming: 6 bases; J trimming: 6 bases; junction bases outside the gene matches: 4. The CDR3 loop reads CASRRQGAHEKLFF. In nucleotides, the CDR3 is TGTGCCAGCAGAAGACAGGGGGCGCATGAAAAACTGTTTTTT.

This sequence joins TRBV6-5 and TRBJ2-5; D unresolved. This CDR3 region has 11 residues. Trimming removed 6 bases at V and 5 bases at J, with 7 bases between. Germline lookup yields CDR1 MNHEY and CDR2 SVGAGI. The chain's CDR3 is CASSVEETQYF. The CDR3 region has the DNA TGTGCCAGCAGCGTCGAGGAGACCCAGTACTTC.

The V gene is TRBV28, the J gene TRBJ1-5; D unclear. Per germline, CDR1 MDHEN and CDR2 SYDVKM. The CDR3 runs to 12 residues. V was pared by 2 bases and J by 7 bases, with 6 bases between. The CDR3 spells CASSLLRQPQHF. CDR3 bases: TGTGCCAGCAGTTTACTGAGGCAGCCCCAGCATTTT.

This sequence joins TRBV3-1 (or the pseudogene TRBV3-2) and TRBJ1-2; tentative D call: TRBD1 (5 bases). The CDR3 covers 13 residues. The germline CDR1 and CDR2 sequences are LGHDT and YNNKEL (reference sequence). V was trimmed by 3 bases and J by 2 bases, leaving 7 bases between them. The CDR3 DNA reads as TGTGCCAGCAGCCAGGCAGGGAACTATGGCTACACCTTC. Encoded protein: CASSQAGNYGYTF.

This chain joins TRBV27 and TRBJ2-2, with no clear D. The germline CDR1 and CDR2 sequences are MNHEY and SMNVEV (reference sequence). The CDR3 spans 11 residues. V lost 7 bases and J lost 7, with 7 bases in between. As DNA, the CDR3 is TGTGCCAGCAACCCAGGCGGGGAGCTGTTTTTT. Its protein is CASNPGGELFF.